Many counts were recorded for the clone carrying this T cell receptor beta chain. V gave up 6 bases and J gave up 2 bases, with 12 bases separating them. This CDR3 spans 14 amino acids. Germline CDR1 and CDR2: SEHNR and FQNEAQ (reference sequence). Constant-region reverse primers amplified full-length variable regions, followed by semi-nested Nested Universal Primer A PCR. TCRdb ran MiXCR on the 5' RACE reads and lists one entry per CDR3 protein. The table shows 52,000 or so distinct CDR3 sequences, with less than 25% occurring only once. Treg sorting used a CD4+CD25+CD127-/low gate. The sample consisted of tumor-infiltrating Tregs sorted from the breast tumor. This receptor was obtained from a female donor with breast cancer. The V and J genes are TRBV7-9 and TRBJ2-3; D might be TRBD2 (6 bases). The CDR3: CASRRGGATDTQYF. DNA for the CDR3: TGTGCCAGCAGGCGGGGCGGGGCCACAGATACGCAGTATTTT.